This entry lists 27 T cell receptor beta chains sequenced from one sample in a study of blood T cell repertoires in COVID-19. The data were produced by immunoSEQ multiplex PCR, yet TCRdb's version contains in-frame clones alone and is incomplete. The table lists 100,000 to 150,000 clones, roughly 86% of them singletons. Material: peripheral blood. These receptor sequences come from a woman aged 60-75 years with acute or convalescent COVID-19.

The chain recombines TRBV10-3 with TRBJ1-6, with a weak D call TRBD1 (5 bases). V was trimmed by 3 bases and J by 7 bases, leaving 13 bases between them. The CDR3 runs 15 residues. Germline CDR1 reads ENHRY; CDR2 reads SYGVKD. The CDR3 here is CAISDRGTGNSPLHF. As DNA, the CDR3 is TGTGCCATCAGTGATCGGGGGACGGGGAATTCACCCCTCCACTTT.

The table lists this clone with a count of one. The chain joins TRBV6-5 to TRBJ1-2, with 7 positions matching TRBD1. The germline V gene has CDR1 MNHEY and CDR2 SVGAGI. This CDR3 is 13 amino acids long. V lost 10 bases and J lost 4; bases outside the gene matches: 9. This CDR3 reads CATITGEGYGYTF. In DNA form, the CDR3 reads TGTGCCACCATTACAGGGGAAGGCTATGGCTACACCTTC.

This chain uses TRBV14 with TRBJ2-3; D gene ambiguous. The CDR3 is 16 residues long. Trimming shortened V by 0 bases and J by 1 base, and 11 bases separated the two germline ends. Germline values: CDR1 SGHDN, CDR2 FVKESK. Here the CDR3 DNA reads TGTGCCAGCAGCCAAGATCCGAGTTCCCGCACAGATACGCAGTATTTT. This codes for CASSQDPSSRTDTQYF.

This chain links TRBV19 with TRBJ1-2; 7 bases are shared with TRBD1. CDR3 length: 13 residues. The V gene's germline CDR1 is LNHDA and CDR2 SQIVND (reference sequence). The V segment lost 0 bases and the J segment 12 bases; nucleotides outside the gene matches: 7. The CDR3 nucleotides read TGTGCCAGTAGTATAGATCGAGGGGGCGGACACACCTTC. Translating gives CASSIDRGGGHTF.

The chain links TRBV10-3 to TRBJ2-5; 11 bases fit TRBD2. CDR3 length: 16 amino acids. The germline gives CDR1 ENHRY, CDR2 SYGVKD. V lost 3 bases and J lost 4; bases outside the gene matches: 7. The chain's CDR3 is CAISDVRLAGGETQYF. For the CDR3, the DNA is TGTGCCATCAGTGACGTTAGGCTAGCGGGAGGAGAGACCCAGTACTTC.

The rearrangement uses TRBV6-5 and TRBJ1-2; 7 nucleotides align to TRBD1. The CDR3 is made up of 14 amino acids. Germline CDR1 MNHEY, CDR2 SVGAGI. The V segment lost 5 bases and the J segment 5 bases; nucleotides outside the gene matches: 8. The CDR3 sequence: CASSRGGSDYGYTF. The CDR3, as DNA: TGTGCCAGCAGTCGAGGGGGCTCGGATTATGGCTACACCTTC.

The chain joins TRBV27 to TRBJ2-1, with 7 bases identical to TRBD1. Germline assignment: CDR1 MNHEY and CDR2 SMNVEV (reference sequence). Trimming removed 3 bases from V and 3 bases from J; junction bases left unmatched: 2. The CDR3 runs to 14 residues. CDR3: CASSFGTVYNEQFF. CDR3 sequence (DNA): TGTGCCAGCAGTTTTGGGACAGTCTACAATGAGCAGTTCTTC.

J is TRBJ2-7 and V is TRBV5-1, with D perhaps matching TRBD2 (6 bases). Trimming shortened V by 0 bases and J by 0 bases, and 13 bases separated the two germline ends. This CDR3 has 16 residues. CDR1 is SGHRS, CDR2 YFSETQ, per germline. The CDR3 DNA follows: TGCGCCAGCAGCTTGGGGTTTGGCGGGAACTCCTACGAGCAGTACTTC. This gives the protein CASSLGFGGNSYEQYF.

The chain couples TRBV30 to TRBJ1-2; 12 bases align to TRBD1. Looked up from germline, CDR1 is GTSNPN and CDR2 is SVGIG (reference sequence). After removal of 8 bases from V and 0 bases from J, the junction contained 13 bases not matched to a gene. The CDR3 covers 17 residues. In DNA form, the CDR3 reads TGTGCCGGACCACATGAGGGACAGGGGGCGTCTAACTATGGCTACACCTTC. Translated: CAGPHEGQGASNYGYTF.

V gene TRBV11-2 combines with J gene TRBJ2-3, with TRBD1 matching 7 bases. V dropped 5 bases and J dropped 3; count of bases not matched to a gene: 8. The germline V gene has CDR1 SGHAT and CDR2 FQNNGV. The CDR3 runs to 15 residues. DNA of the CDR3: TGTGCCAGCAGCGACCCACAGGGGATTACAGATACGCAGTATTTT. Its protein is CASSDPQGITDTQYF.

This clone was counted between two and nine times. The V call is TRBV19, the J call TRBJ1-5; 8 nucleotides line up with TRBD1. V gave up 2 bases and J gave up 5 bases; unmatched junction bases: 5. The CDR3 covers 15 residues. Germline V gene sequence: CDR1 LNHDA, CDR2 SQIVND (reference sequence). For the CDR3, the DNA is TGTGCCAGTAGTATATCGACAGGGGCTCATCAGCCCCAGCATTTT. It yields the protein CASSISTGAHQPQHF. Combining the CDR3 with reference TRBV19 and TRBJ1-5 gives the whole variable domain DGGITQSPKYLFRKEGQNVTLSCEQNLNHDAMYWYRQDPGQGLRLIYYSQIVNDFQKGDIAEGYSVSREKKESFPLTVTSAQKNPTAFYLCASSISTGAHQPQHFGDGTRLSIL.

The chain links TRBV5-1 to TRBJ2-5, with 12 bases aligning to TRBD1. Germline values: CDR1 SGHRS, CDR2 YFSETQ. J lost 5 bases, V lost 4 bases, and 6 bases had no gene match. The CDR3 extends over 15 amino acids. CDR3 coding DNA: TGCGCCAGCAGCCCTGGGACAGGGGGCGAGGAGACCCAGTACTTC. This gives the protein CASSPGTGGEETQYF.

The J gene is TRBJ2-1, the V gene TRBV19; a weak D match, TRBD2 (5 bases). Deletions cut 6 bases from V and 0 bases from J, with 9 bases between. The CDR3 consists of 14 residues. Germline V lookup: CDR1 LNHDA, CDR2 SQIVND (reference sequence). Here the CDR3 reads CASREGSSYNEQFF. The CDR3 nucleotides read TGTGCCAGTAGAGAAGGGAGCTCCTACAATGAGCAGTTCTTC.

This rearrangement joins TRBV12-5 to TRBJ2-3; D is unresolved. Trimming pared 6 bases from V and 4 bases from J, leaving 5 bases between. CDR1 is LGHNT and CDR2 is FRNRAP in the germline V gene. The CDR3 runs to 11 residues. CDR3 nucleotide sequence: TGTGCTAGTGGCCAGTCAGATACGCAGTATTTT. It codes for CASGQSDTQYF.

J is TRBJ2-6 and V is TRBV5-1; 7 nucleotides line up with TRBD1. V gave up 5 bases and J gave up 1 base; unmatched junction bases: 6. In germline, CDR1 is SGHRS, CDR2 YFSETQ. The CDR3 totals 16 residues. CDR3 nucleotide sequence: TGCGCCAGCAGAGACAGACAGGGATCTGGGGCCAACGTCCTGACTTTC. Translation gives CASRDRQGSGANVLTF. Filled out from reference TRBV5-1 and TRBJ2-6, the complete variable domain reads KAGVTQTPRYLIKTRGQQVTLSCSPISGHRSVSWYQQTPGQGLQFLFEYFSETQRNKGNFPGRFSGRQFSNSRSEMNVSTLELGDSALYLCASRDRQGSGANVLTFGAGSRLTVL.

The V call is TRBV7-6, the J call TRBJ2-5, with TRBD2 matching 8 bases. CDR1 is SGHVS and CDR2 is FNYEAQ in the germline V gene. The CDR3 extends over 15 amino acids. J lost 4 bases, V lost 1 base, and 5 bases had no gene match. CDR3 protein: CASSLEGLGGETQYF. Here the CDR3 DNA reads TGTGCCAGCAGCTTAGAGGGACTAGGGGGAGAGACCCAGTACTTC.

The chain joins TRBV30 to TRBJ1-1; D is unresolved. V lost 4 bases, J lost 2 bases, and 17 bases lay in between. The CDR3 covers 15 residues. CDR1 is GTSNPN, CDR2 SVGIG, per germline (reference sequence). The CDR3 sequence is CAWTRPFPLNTEAFF. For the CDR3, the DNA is TGTGCCTGGACCCGTCCTTTCCCCTTAAACACTGAAGCTTTCTTT.

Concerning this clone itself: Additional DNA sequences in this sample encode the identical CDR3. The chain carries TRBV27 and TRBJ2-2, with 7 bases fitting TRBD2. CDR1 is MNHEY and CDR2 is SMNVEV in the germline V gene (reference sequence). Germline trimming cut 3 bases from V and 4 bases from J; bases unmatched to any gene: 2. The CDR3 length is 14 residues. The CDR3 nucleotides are TGTGCCAGCAGTTTTGGGGGGGGCACCGGGGAGCTGTTTTTT. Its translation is CASSFGGGTGELFF.

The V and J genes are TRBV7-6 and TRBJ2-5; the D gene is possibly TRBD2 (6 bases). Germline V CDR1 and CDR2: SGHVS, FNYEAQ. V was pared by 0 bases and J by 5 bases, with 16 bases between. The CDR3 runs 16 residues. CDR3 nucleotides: TGTGCCAGCAGCTTAGCGGGTGGAGGGATGGGGGAGACCCAGTACTTC. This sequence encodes CASSLAGGGMGETQYF.

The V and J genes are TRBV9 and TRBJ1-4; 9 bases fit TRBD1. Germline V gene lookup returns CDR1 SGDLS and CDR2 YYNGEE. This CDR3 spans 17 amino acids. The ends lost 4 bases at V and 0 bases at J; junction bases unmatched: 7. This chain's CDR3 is CASSSGTGLATNEKLFF. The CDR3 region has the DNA TGTGCCAGCAGCTCCGGGACAGGGCTTGCAACTAATGAAAAACTGTTTTTT.

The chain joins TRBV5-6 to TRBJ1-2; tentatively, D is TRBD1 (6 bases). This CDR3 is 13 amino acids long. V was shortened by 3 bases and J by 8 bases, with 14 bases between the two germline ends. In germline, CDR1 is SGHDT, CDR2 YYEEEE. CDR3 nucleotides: TGTGCCAGCAGCTCGGGGGGGGCGCAGGGCTACACCTTC. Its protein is CASSSGGAQGYTF.

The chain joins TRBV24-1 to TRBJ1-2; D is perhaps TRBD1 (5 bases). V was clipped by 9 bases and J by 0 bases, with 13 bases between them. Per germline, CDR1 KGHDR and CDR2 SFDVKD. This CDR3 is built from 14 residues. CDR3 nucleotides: TGTGCCACCCGGGGGACCAATTCTAACTATGGCTACACCTTC. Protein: CATRGTNSNYGYTF.

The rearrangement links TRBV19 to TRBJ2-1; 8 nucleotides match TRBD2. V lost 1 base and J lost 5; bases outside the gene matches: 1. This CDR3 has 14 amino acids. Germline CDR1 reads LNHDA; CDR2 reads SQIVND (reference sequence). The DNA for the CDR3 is TGTGCCAGTAGTATAGCGGGAGGGCACAATGAGCAGTTCTTC. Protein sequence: CASSIAGGHNEQFF.

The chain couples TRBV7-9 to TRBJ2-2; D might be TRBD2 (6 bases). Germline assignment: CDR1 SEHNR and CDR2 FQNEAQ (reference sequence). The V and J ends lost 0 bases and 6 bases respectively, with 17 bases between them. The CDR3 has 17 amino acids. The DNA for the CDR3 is TGTGCCAGCAGCTTAGCGGGTGCGGGACGGGTCCCCGGGGAGCTGTTTTTT. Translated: CASSLAGAGRVPGELFF. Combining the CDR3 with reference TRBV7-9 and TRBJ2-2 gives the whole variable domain DTGVSQNPRHKITKRGQNVTFRCDPISEHNRLYWYRQTLGQGPEFLTYFQNEAQLEKSRLLSDRFSAERPKGSFSTLEIQRTEQGDSAMYLCASSLAGAGRVPGELFFGEGSRLTVL.

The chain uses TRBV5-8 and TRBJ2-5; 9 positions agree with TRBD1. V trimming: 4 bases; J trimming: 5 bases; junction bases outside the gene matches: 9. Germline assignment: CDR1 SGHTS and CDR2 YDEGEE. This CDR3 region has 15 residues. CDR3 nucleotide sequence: TGTGCCAGCAGCCAAGATACAGGGGGCAGGGAGACCCAGTACTTC. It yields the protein CASSQDTGGRETQYF. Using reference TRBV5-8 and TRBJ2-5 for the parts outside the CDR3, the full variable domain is EAGVTQSPTHLIKTRGQQATLRCSPISGHTSVYWYQQALGLGLQFLLWYDEGEERNRGNFPPRFSGRQFPNYSSELNVNALELEDSALYLCASSQDTGGRETQYFGPGTRLLVL.

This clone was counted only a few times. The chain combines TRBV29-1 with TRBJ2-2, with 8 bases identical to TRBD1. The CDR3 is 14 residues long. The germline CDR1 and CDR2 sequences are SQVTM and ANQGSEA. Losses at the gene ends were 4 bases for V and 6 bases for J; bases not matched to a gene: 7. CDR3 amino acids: CSVGPGGSAGELFF. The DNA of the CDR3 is TGCAGCGTTGGCCCAGGGGGCTCGGCCGGGGAGCTGTTTTTT.

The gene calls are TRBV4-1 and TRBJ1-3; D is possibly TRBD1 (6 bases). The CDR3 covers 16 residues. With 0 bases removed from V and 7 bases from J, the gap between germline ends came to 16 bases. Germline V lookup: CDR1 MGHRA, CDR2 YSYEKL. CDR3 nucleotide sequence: TGCGCCAGCAGCCAAGAGGGGCGGGGGGCGCGGAACACCATATATTTT. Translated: CASSQEGRGARNTIYF.